This T cell receptor (beta chain) was recovered during a study of early T cells in non-severe SARS-CoV-2 infection. Study background: Alpha and beta chains were unpaired, from unsorted whole-blood bulk RNA. Notes on the study in general: Matching against VDJdb likely underestimated virus-specific expansions, favoring anti-spike CD8.

Looked up from germline, CDR1 is DFQATT and CDR2 is SNEGSKA (reference sequence). The ends were cut back, 2 bases at V and 4 bases at J, with 12 bases in the middle. CDR3 length: 13 amino acids. Separate cDNA molecules each had unique molecular identifiers attached to them. TCRdb re-analysed the 5' RACE reads in MiXCR, keeping a single row per CDR3 protein. The data show tens of thousands of distinct CDR3 sequences, less than 8% seen once. This clonotype was found a few times. The antigen is undetermined. This clonotype was obtained from an adult who was a healthcare worker with PCR-confirmed SARS-CoV-2 infection or an uninfected control (not recorded which). Sequencing was performed on whole blood. J is TRBJ2-7 and V is TRBV20-1, with D tentatively TRBD2 (5 bases). Here the CDR3 DNA reads TGCAGTGCTAGATCTGCGGAGGCTTACGAGCAGTACTTC. Amino acid sequence: CSARSAEAYEQYF.